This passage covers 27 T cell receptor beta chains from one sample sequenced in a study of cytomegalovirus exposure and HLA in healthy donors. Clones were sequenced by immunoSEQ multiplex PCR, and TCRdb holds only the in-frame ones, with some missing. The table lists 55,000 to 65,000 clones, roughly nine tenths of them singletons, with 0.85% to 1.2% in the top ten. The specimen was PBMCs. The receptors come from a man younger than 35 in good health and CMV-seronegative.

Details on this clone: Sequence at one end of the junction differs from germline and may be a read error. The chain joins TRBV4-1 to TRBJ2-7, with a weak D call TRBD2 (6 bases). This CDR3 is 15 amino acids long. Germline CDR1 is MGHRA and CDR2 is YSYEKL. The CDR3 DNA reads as TGCGCCAGTAGCCAACTGGAGGGAAATTTATACGAGCAGTACTTC. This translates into CASSQLEGNLYEQYF.

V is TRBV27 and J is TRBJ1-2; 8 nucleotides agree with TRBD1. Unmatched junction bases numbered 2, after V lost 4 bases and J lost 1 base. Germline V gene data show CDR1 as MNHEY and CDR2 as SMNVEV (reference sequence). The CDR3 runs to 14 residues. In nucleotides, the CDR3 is TGTGCCAGCAGTTCGACAGGGGTTAACTATGGCTACACCTTC. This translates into CASSSTGVNYGYTF.

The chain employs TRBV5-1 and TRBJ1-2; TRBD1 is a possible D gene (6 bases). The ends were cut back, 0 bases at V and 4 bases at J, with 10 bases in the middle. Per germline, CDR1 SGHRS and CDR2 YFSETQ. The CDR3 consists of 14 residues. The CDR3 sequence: CASSLEQGGYGYTF. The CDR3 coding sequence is TGCGCCAGCAGCTTGGAACAGGGTGGCTATGGCTACACCTTC.

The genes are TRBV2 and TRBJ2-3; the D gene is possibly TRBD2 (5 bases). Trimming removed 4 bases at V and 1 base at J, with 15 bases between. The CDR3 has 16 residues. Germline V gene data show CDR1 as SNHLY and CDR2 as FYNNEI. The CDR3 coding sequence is TGTGCCAGCAGTGCAACTAGAGTTCGGGGCACAGATACGCAGTATTTT. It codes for CASSATRVRGTDTQYF.

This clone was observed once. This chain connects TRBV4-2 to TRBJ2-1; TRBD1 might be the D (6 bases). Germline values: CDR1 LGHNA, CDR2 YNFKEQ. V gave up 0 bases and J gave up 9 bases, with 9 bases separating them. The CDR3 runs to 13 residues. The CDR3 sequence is CASSQEAGAEQFF. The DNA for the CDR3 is TGTGCCAGCAGCCAAGAGGCAGGGGCTGAGCAGTTCTTC.

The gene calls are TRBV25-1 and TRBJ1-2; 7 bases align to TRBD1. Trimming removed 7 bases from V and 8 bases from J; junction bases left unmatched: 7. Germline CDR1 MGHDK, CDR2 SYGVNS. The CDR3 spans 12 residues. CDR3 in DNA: TGTGCCAGCACGAAGGGGGCTGGCGGCTACACCTTC. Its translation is CASTKGAGGYTF.

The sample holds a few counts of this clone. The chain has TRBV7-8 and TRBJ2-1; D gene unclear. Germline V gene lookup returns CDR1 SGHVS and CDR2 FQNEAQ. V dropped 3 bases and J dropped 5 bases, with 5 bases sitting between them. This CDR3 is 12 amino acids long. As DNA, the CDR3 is TGTGCCAGCAGCTTGGCACACAATGAGCAGTTCTTC. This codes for CASSLAHNEQFF.

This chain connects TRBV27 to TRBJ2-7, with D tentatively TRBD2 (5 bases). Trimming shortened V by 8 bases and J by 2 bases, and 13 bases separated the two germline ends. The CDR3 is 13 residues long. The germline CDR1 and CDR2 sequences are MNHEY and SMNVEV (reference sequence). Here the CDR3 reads CASRRGRAYEQYF. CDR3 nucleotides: TGTGCCAGCCGACGGGGTCGAGCCTACGAGCAGTACTTC.

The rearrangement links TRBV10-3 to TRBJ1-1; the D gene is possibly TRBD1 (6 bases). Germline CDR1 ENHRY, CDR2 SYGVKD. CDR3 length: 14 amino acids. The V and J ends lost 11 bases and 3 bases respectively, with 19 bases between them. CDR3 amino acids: CASTRGAGDTEAFF. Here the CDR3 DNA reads TGTGCCTCTACCCGGGGGGCCGGGGACACTGAAGCTTTCTTT.

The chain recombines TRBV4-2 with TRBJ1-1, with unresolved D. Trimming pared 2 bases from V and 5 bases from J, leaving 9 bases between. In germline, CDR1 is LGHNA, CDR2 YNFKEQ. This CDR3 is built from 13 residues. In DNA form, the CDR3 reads TGTGCCAGCAGCCAACACGAGCGGACTGAAGCTTTCTTT. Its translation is CASSQHERTEAFF.

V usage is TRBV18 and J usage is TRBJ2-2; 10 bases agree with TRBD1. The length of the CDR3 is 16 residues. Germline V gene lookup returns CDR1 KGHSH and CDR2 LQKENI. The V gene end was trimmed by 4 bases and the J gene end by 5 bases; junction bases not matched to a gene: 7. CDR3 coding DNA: TGTGCCAGCTCACGCTCGACAGGGGGCGCGACCGGGGAGCTGTTTTTT. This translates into CASSRSTGGATGELFF.

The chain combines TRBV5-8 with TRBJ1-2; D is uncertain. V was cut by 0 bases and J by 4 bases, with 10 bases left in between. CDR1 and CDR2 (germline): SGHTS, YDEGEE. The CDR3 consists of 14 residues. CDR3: CASSLEPSLYGYTF. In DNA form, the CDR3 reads TGTGCCAGCAGCTTGGAGCCGTCCCTCTATGGCTACACCTTC.

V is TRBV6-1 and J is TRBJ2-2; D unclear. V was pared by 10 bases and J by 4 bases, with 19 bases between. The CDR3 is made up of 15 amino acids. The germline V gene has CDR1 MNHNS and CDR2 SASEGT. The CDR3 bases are TGTGCCACCGCACGTGGTTACTACATCACCGGGGAGCTGTTTTTT. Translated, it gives CATARGYYITGELFF.

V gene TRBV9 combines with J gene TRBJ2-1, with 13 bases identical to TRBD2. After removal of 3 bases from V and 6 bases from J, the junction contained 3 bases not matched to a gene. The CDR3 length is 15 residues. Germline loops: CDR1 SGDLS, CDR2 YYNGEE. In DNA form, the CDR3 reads TGTGCCAGCAGCGCTGGGACTAGCGGGATCAATGAGCAGTTCTTC. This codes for CASSAGTSGINEQFF.

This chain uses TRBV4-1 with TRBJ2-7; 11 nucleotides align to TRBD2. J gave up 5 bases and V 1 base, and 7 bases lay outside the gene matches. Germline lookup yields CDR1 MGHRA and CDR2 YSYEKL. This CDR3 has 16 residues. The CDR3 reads CASSQGGGLAVDEQYF. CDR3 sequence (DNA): TGCGCCAGCAGCCAAGGGGGGGGACTAGCGGTCGACGAGCAGTACTTC.

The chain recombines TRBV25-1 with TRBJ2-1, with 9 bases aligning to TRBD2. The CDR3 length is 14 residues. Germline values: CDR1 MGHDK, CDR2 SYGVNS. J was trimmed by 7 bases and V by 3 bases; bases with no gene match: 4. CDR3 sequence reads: CASSEGGRVNEQFF. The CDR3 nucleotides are TGTGCCAGCAGTGAGGGCGGGAGGGTTAATGAGCAGTTCTTC.

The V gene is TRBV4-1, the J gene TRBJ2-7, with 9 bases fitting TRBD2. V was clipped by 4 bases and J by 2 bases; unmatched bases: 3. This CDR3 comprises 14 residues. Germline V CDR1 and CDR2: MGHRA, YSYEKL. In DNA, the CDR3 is TGCGCCAGCAGCCTAGCGGGAGCTCCCTACGAGCAGTACTTC. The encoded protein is CASSLAGAPYEQYF.

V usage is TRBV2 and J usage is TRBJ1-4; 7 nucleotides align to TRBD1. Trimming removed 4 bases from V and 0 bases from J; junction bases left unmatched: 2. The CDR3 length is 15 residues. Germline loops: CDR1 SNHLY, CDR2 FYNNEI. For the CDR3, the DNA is TGTGCCAGCAGTGTGCAGGGGGCAACTAATGAAAAACTGTTTTTT. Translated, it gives CASSVQGATNEKLFF.

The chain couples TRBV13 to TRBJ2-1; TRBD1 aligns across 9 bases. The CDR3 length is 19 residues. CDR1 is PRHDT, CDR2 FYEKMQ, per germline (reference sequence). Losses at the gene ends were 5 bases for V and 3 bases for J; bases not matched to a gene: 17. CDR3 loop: CASSTRSPLTGGVYNEQFF. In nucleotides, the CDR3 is TGTGCCAGCAGCACACGAAGCCCCTTGACAGGGGGAGTCTACAATGAGCAGTTCTTC.

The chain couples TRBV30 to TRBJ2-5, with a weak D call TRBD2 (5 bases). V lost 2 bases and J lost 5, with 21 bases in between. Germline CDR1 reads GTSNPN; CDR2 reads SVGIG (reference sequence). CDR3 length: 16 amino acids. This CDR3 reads CAWSPSYGVPWETQYF. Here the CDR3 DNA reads TGTGCCTGGAGTCCGTCGTACGGGGTCCCATGGGAGACCCAGTACTTC.

CDR3 protein: CASSLGTPSGNTIYF. CDR3 DNA: TGTGCCAGCAGCCTAGGGACACCCTCTGGAAACACCATATATTTT. The chain combines TRBV7-8 with TRBJ1-3, with D possibly being TRBD1 (6 bases). Between the trimmed V and J ends, which lost 5 bases and 0 bases, there was a span of 11 bases. The CDR3 has 15 amino acids. Germline CDR1 SGHVS, CDR2 FQNEAQ.

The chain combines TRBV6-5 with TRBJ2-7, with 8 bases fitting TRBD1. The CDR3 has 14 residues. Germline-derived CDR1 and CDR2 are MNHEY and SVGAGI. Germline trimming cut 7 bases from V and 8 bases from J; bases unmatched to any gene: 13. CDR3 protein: CASTYSFRTGKQYF. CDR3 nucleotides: TGTGCCAGCACCTACTCTTTTAGGACAGGGAAGCAGTACTTC.

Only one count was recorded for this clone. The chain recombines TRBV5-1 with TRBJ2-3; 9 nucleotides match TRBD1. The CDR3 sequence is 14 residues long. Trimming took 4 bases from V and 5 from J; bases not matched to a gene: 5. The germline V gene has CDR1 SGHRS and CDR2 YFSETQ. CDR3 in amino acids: CASSPQGAIDTQYF. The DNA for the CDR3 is TGCGCCAGCAGCCCACAGGGGGCAATAGATACGCAGTATTTT. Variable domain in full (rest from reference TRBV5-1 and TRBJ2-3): KAGVTQTPRYLIKTRGQQVTLSCSPISGHRSVSWYQQTPGQGLQFLFEYFSETQRNKGNFPGRFSGRQFSNSRSEMNVSTLELGDSALYLCASSPQGAIDTQYFGPGTRLTVL.

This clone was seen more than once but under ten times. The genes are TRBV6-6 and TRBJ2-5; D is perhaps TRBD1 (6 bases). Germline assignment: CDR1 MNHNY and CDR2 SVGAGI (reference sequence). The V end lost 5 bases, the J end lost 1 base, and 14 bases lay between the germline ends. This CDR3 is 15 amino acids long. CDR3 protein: CASSTEQGFQETQYF. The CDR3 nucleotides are TGTGCCAGCAGTACCGAACAGGGTTTCCAAGAGACCCAGTACTTC.

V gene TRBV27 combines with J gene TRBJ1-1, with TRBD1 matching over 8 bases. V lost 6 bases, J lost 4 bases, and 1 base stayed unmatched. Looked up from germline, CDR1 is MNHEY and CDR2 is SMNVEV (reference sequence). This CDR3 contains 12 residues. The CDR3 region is CASRGTGTEAFF. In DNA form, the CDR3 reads TGTGCCAGCAGGGGGACAGGCACTGAAGCTTTCTTT.

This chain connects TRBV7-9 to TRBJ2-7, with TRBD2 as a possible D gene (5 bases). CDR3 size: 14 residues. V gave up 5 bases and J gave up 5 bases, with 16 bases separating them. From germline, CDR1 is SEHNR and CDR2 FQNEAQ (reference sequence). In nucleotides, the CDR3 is TGTGCCAGCAGCCCCTCCTCGGGGTCCCACGAGCAGTACTTC. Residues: CASSPSSGSHEQYF.

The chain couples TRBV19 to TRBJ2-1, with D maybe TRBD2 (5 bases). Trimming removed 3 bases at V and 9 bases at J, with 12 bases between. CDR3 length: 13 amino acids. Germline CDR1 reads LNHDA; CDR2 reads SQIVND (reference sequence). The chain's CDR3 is CASSIQIRGEQFF. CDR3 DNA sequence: TGTGCCAGTAGTATTCAAATTCGGGGTGAGCAGTTCTTC.